This T cell receptor beta chain was recovered during a study of beta chain features in type 1 diabetes. Comments on this clone: Its target is unknown.

Whole-study results and caveats: The similarity of naive, central memory and Treg TCRB repertoires appeared greater among patients than among healthy donors. Any PCR bias toward short templates would affect both groups alike.

The isolated RNA, all of it, was reverse transcribed, so expressed TCRB transcripts were what got sequenced. The method was immunoSEQ multiplex PCR; TCRdb's version includes in-frame clones alone and lacks a portion of them. This table has approximately 300,000 clones, 8% to 13% appearing once. This CDR3 is 13 amino acids long. Trimming took 4 bases from V and 5 from J, leaving 12 bases between them. Germline-derived CDR1 and CDR2 are SGHRS and YFSETQ. The source is a woman in her twenties or thirties in good health. Material: naive CD4+ T cells from blood. The chain links TRBV5-1 to TRBJ2-5; D is ambiguous. The CDR3 loop reads CASSARNRETQYF. The CDR3 DNA reads TGCGCCAGCAGCGCGAGAAATCGGGAGACCCAGTACTTC.